Included here is one T cell receptor beta chain sequence, with context. Its antigen has not been determined. The junction departs from the called germline gene at one end, perhaps through a read error. Each collaborating institution followed its own protocols to collect whole blood in K2EDTA tubes. For TCRbeta analysis, collaborator samples were shipped as frozen whole blood, as isolated PBMCs, or as DNA extracted from either sample type. The data derive from a study of blood T cell repertoires in COVID-19 (dated by TCRdb to the early 2020s). With respect to the entire study: Collaborator samples came from the United States, Italy and Spain and covered acute and convalescent phases of COVID-19. The repertoires were released in a freely available public database meant as a resource for research on the immune response to SARS-CoV-2. Where available, HLA class I and class II types were obtained from metadata supplied by the sample provider rather than from assay-based typing. Samples came from the ongoing ImmuneRACE study (first 160 participants) plus 1,254 subjects from 6 global collaborators. Sample metadata almost always included a de-identified subject ID, COVID-19 status, age in years and sex. The material from the prospective study consisted of cDNA or gDNA derived from T cells, B-cell-depleted T cells, or PBMCs. Deeply sampled blood TCRbeta repertoires from subjects exposed to, actively infected with, or recovered from COVID-19 were included in the dataset. Beyond this particular receptor, the publication reports: How much clinical and demographic metadata was included differed by source and by participant, and the metadata was provided uncurated.

The CDR3 numbers 18 residues from cysteine through phenylalanine. The sequence is cut down to CDR3 DNA, 54 bases in frame from base 1. CDR1 and CDR2 are read off the germline V gene (reference sequence) as SSHAT and FNYEAQ. The immunoSEQ Assay, a bias-controlled multiplex PCR, was used to amplify TCRbeta CDR3 regions from genomic DNA. On the study's bioinformatics: The number of nucleated cells in each sample was estimated from the amplification of reference gene primers within the assay. To quantify the absolute abundance of each unique TCRbeta CDR3 rearrangement, sequence reads were collapsed and filtered. For each sample, productive Simpson clonality was calculated as the square root of Simpson's diversity index across productive rearrangements. Entries here come from immuneACCESS through TCRdb and include only in-frame sequences with V and J called. Some clones fail to appear in such tables; in the studies checked, an unresolved V gene covers under half of the shortfall, and the cause of the remainder is unknown. That table is the source of V, J and clone size, and D and trimming were worked out from the DNA. The sample has about 200,000 clones on record, nearly 90% of them singletons. The ten largest clones take up less than 0.7% of the sample.

This receptor was identified in a man aged 50-59 years with acute or convalescent COVID-19. The chain links TRBV7-7 with TRBJ1-1; 8 central bases correspond to TRBD1. The sequencing input was peripheral blood. The nucleotide sequence reads as follows: TGTGCTAGCAGCTTTGGCCTCGGGACAGGAGAAATGAACACTGAAGCTTTCTTT. Translated, it gives CASSFGLGTGEMNTEAFF.